Described below is a single TCR beta chain sequence and its context. Antigen specificity is unknown. This sample was included in a study of Graves' ophthalmopathy and Graves' hyperthyroidism. Study at large: Ahead of any treatment, peripheral blood was obtained at the initial diagnosis. Study observations and caveats: This model predicted ophthalmopathy progression (sensitivity 70% to 71%, specificity about 73%).

The diagnosis was founded upon clinical symptoms, serum thyroxine, TRAb, thyroid ultrasound and orbital computed tomography. This CDR3 contains 16 residues. Per germline, CDR1 SEHNR and CDR2 FQNEAQ (reference sequence). The J segment lost 0 bases and the V segment lost 8 bases, leaving 4 bases of the junction unmatched. RNA transcripts provided the template for amplifying TCR beta CDR3 regions. RT-PCR in the first round used HTBI primers; a second-round multiplex PCR followed. Using its own MiXCR run on the multiplex PCR reads, TCRdb lists one record per CDR3 protein. The sample lists around 660,000 distinct CDR3 sequences, roughly 41% seen once, with over 2.5% in the top ten.

This sequence was found in an adult man with Graves' ophthalmopathy. Sequencing input: peripheral blood. The chain employs TRBV7-9 and TRBJ1-6; 10 nucleotides align to TRBD1. CDR3 in DNA: TGTGCCAGCCTCGGGACAGGGGTCTCCTATAATTCACCCCTCCACTTT. Translation gives CASLGTGVSYNSPLHF.